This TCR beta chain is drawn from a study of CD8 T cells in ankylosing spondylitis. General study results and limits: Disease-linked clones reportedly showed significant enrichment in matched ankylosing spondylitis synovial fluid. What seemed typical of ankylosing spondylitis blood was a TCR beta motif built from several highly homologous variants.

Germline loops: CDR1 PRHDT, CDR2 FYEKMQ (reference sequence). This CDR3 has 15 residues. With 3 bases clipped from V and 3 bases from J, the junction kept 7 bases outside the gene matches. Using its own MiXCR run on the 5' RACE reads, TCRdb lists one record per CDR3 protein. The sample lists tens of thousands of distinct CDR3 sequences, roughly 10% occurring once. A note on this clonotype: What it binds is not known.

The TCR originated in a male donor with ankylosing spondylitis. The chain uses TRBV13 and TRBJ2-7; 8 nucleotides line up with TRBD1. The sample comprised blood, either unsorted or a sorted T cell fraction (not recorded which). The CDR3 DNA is TGTGCCAGCAGCTTCTCCGGGACAGGCATCTACGAGCAGTACTTC. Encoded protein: CASSFSGTGIYEQYF. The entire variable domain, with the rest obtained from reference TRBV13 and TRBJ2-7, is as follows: AAGVIQSPRHLIKEKRETATLKCYPIPRHDTVYWYQQGPGQDPQFLISFYEKMQSDKGSIPDRFSAQQFSDYHSELNMSSLELGDSALYFCASSFSGTGIYEQYFGPGTRLTVT.